This TCR beta chain was recorded in a study of blood T cell repertoires in COVID-19. The method was immunoSEQ multiplex PCR; TCRdb's version includes in-frame clones alone and lacks a portion of them. The table records 95,000 to 110,000 clones, roughly 90% of them present only once. This CDR3 spans 13 amino acids. Per the germline V gene, CDR1 is MDHEN and CDR2 is SYDVKM. V gave up 6 bases and J gave up 4 bases, with 12 bases separating them. The TCR was taken from a woman between 55 and 75 years old with acute or convalescent COVID-19. The chain combines TRBV28 with TRBJ1-1, with a tentative D call TRBD1 (6 bases). The sequenced material came from peripheral blood. The chain's CDR3 is CASSRYRATEAFF. The DNA of the CDR3 is TGTGCCAGCAGCCGTTACAGGGCCACTGAAGCTTTCTTT.